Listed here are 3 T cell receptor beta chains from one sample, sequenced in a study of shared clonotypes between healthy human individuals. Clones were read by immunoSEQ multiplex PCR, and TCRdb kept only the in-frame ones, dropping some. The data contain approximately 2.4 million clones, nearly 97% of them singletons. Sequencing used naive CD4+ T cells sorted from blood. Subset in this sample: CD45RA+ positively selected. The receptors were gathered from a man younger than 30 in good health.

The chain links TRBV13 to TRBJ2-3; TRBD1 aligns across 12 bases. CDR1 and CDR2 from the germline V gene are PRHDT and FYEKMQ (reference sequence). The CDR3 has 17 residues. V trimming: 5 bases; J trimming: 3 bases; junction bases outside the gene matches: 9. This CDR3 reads CASSPGTGGAITDTQYF. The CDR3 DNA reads TGTGCCAGCAGCCCCGGGACAGGGGGCGCGATTACAGATACGCAGTATTTT.

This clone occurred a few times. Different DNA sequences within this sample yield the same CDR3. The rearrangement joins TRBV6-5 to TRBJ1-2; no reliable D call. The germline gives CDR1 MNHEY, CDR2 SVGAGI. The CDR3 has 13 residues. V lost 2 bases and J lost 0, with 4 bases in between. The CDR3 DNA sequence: TGTGCCAGCAGTTACGGCGCTAACTATGGCTACACCTTC. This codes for CASSYGANYGYTF.

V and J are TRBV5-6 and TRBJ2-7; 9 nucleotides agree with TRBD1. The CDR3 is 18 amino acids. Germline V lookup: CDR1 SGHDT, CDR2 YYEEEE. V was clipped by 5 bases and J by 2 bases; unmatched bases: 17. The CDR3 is CASRMGQGRYYSTYEQYF. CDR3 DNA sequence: TGTGCCAGCAGAATGGGACAGGGTAGATACTACTCAACCTACGAGCAGTACTTC.